The present TCR beta chain was sequenced within a study of CD8 T cells in Susac syndrome. Random hexamers were used to reverse transcribe about 0.45 to 1 ug of RNA. TCRdb re-called the immunoSEQ multiplex PCR reads through MiXCR, storing one row per CDR3 protein. This table has roughly 150,000 distinct CDR3 sequences, roughly 95% appearing once. A single count supports this clonotype. Germline lookup yields CDR1 DFQATT and CDR2 SNEGSKA (reference sequence). V lost 0 bases, J lost 11 bases, and 12 bases stayed unmatched. CDR3 length: 14 residues. High-throughput TCR beta sequencing covered peripheral CD8+ and CD4+ T cells. Negative isolation yielded CD8+ and CD4+ T cells; FACS enriched TEMRA cells.

The receptor was isolated from a human donor with Susac syndrome. The chain combines TRBV20-1 with TRBJ1-1; 7 bases align to TRBD1. The sample was CD4+ T cells from PBMCs. The CDR3 here is CSARDQTGVRVAFF. CDR3 in DNA: TGCAGTGCTAGAGACCAAACAGGGGTAAGGGTTGCTTTCTTT.